This T cell receptor (beta chain) was sequenced in a study of cytomegalovirus exposure and HLA in healthy donors. Study-wide findings and caveats: The study flagged some 170 TCR beta chains as cytomegalovirus-associated. Later findings reportedly placed an Asian-associated ancestry cluster below the roughly 690-donor mean for N-insertions. With DRB1 most and HLA-C fewest, TCR association rates differed between HLA loci in a later analysis.

The PCR was carried out with 60 Vbeta primers and 13 Jbeta primers. Measured with immunoSEQ multiplex PCR; TCRdb has only the in-frame clones, and not every one. The sample carries 150,000 to 200,000 clones, 84% recorded once. The germline gives CDR1 SQVTM, CDR2 ANQGSEA. Trimming removed 0 bases from V and 1 base from J; junction bases left unmatched: 5. This CDR3 is 16 amino acids long. About this clone: Its antigen is unknown.

The J gene is TRBJ2-1, the V gene TRBV29-1; TRBD1 agrees at 8 bases. This receptor was identified in a man aged 18 to 29 in good health and CMV-seronegative. The sequenced sample consisted of PBMCs. The CDR3 DNA reads TGCAGCGTTGAAGATCCCGACAGGGGATCCTACAATGAGCAGTTCTTC. Protein product: CSVEDPDRGSYNEQFF.